These 14 T cell receptor beta chains were all obtained from the same sample, sequenced in a study of early T cells in non-severe SARS-CoV-2 infection. TCRdb re-called the 5' RACE reads with MiXCR, one entry per CDR3 protein. The sample holds around 60,000 distinct CDR3 sequences, less than 20% seen once. This material consisted of whole blood, taken at baseline. All receptors come from an adult who was a healthcare worker with PCR-confirmed SARS-CoV-2 infection or an uninfected control (not recorded which).

This clonotype has more than one count but fewer than ten. The chain couples TRBV19 to TRBJ2-2; D remains unclear. This CDR3 region has 16 residues. Germline V gene sequence: CDR1 LNHDA, CDR2 SQIVND (reference sequence). Trimming removed 1 base from V and 1 base from J, with 10 bases in between. CDR3 bases: TGTGCCAGTAGTATAGGACCAGGCCTGAACACCGGGGAGCTGTTTTTT. Translated: CASSIGPGLNTGELFF.

This clonotype was recorded at least ten times. The gene calls are TRBV5-8 and TRBJ1-2; D is perhaps TRBD1 (5 bases). This CDR3 spans 13 amino acids. Germline CDR1 SGHTS, CDR2 YDEGEE. Trimming stripped 0 bases from V and 3 bases from J, with 6 bases between. In DNA, the CDR3 is TGTGCCAGCAGCTTGGGACAGTACTATGGCTACACCTTC. Protein product: CASSLGQYYGYTF.

This clonotype was picked up a small number of times. V is TRBV20-1 and J is TRBJ1-2; unclear D gene. The germline CDR1 and CDR2 sequences are DFQATT and SNEGSKA (reference sequence). V lost 0 bases and J lost 4, with 12 bases in between. The CDR3 covers 14 residues. Here the CDR3 DNA reads TGCAGTGCTAGAGATCCAGGCATGAGCTATGGCTACACCTTC. Encoded protein: CSARDPGMSYGYTF.

This clonotype occurred many times. The chain links TRBV7-9 to TRBJ1-2; no firm D call. The germline CDR1 and CDR2 sequences are SEHNR and FQNEAQ (reference sequence). V lost 5 bases to trimming and J lost 4 bases, with 26 bases between them. There are 18 residues in the CDR3. The CDR3 here is CASSPPPGGPRAVYGYTF. CDR3 in DNA: TGTGCCAGCAGCCCCCCACCCGGCGGCCCAAGGGCGGTCTATGGCTACACCTTC.

This clonotype was observed a few times. V usage is TRBV9 and J usage is TRBJ2-5; D remains unclear. The CDR3 is made up of 17 amino acids. CDR1 and CDR2 from the germline V gene are SGDLS and YYNGEE. Trimming removed 0 bases from V and 3 bases from J, with 18 bases in between. The CDR3 here is CASSVATGSREEETQYF. As DNA, the CDR3 is TGTGCCAGCAGCGTAGCTACTGGCTCCCGCGAGGAAGAGACCCAGTACTTC.

This sequence joins TRBV6-1 and TRBJ1-1, with D perhaps matching TRBD1 (6 bases). Germline-derived CDR1 and CDR2 are MNHNS and SASEGT. V was clipped by 5 bases and J by 7 bases, with 11 bases between them. The CDR3 is 12 residues long. In DNA, the CDR3 is TGTGCCAGCAGTTCACAGGGAATTGAAGCTTTCTTT. Protein sequence: CASSSQGIEAFF.

This clonotype has more than one count but fewer than ten. The CDR3 loop is CASRPSGGLGNEQFF. In nucleotides, the CDR3 is TGTGCCAGCAGACCGTCAGGGGGCCTAGGGAATGAGCAGTTCTTC. The V call is TRBV11-2, the J call TRBJ2-1; 8 nucleotides align to TRBD1. Germline V gene sequence: CDR1 SGHAT, CDR2 FQNNGV. This CDR3 comprises 15 residues. V trimming: 6 bases; J trimming: 7 bases; junction bases outside the gene matches: 11.

This clonotype was found a few times. Here the CDR3 reads CASSSDRGHLNIQYF. The CDR3 coding sequence is TGTGCCAGCTCATCGGACAGGGGGCACTTAAACATTCAGTACTTC. The rearrangement links TRBV19 to TRBJ2-4, with 11 nucleotides matching TRBD1. The CDR3 covers 15 residues. V lost 9 bases to trimming and J lost 6 bases; unmatched junction nucleotides: 10. Looked up from germline, CDR1 is LNHDA and CDR2 is SQIVND (reference sequence).

The table lists this clonotype with many counts. The chain combines TRBV12-3 or TRBV12-4 with TRBJ2-1; D remains unclear. This CDR3 comprises 18 residues. Between the trimmed V and J ends, which lost 3 bases and 0 bases, there was a span of 18 bases. As DNA, the CDR3 is TGTGCCAGCAGTTTGGGAACGCGACTTGATAGCTCCTACAATGAGCAGTTCTTC. Protein: CASSLGTRLDSSYNEQFF.

In this sample, this clonotype is large. The V gene is TRBV11-2, the J gene TRBJ2-4; 10 nucleotides match TRBD1. V trimming: 4 bases; J trimming: 7 bases; junction bases outside the gene matches: 4. This CDR3 comprises 14 residues. Per the germline V gene, CDR1 is SGHAT and CDR2 is FQNNGV. In nucleotides, the CDR3 is TGTGCCAGCAGCTCCGGACAGGGGGGGAACATTCAGTACTTC. This encodes CASSSGQGGNIQYF.

This clonotype was seen ten or more times. The chain carries TRBV11-2 and TRBJ1-4, with a tentative D call TRBD1 (6 bases). The CDR3 consists of 15 residues. V lost 4 bases and J lost 0, with 9 bases in between. Germline-derived CDR1 and CDR2 are SGHAT and FQNNGV. CDR3 bases: TGTGCCAGCAGCTCCAGGGGAGCAACTAATGAAAAACTGTTTTTT. Its protein product is CASSSRGATNEKLFF.

The genes are TRBV6-5 and TRBJ1-2; D unclear. The V and J ends lost 0 bases and 6 bases respectively, with 8 bases between them. This CDR3 contains 13 residues. Germline loops: CDR1 MNHEY, CDR2 SVGAGI. The DNA of the CDR3 is TGTGCCAGCAGTTACTCGATAGGCCATGGCTACACCTTC. Its protein product is CASSYSIGHGYTF.

This clonotype was found a few times. The chain uses TRBV10-3 and TRBJ2-3; D gene ambiguous. CDR3 length equals 15 residues. V was clipped by 3 bases and J by 1 base, with 11 bases between them. Germline CDR1 is ENHRY and CDR2 is SYGVKD. The CDR3 DNA is TGTGCCATCAGTGATAGTGACACCCGCACAGATACGCAGTATTTT. This sequence encodes CAISDSDTRTDTQYF.

The chain recombines TRBV12-3 or TRBV12-4 with TRBJ1-1; D is unclear. Trimming left V 3 bases short and J 5 bases short, with 7 bases between. The CDR3 runs to 12 residues. Here the CDR3 reads CASSFSGTEAFF. The CDR3 bases are TGTGCCAGCAGTTTTTCGGGTACTGAAGCTTTCTTT.